Each of the 8 T cell receptor beta chains below was sequenced from the same sample in a study of blood T cell repertoires in COVID-19. The data were produced by immunoSEQ multiplex PCR, yet TCRdb's version contains in-frame clones alone and is incomplete. In the table there are some 220,000 clones, 70% to 85% of which are singletons. Specimen: peripheral blood. Receptors originate from a man between 50 and 59 years old with active or convalescent COVID-19.

The chain couples TRBV6-5 to TRBJ1-2, with a tentative D call TRBD1 (5 bases). The germline gives CDR1 MNHEY, CDR2 SVGAGI. V was pared by 5 bases and J by 2 bases, with 15 bases between. The CDR3 has 15 amino acids. As DNA, the CDR3 is TGTGCCAGCAGTCCCCGGGACTCCGAGAACTATGGCTACACCTTC. It encodes CASSPRDSENYGYTF.

This clone appeared many times. CDR3 region: CSVEGLTGGPSYNEQFF. The CDR3, as DNA: TGCAGCGTTGAGGGGTTGACGGGGGGGCCCTCCTACAATGAGCAGTTCTTC. The chain combines TRBV29-1 with TRBJ2-1, with 8 bases identical to TRBD2. Germline CDR1 is SQVTM and CDR2 is ANQGSEA. J was trimmed by 0 bases and V by 3 bases; bases with no gene match: 10. The CDR3 length is 17 residues.

In DNA form, the CDR3 reads TGTGCCAGCAGTCTAGAACCGGGACAGGGAGTCTACGAGCAGTACTTC. Its translation: CASSLEPGQGVYEQYF. The chain uses TRBV28 and TRBJ2-7; 9 bases are shared with TRBD1. The CDR3 runs to 16 residues. CDR1 and CDR2 from the germline V gene are MDHEN and SYDVKM. Germline trimming cut 5 bases from V and 3 bases from J; bases unmatched to any gene: 11.

The chain uses TRBV11-2 and TRBJ1-2; 8 bases agree with TRBD1. This CDR3 is 16 amino acids long. Germline CDR1 reads SGHAT; CDR2 reads FQNNGV. V was clipped by 2 bases and J by 6 bases; unmatched bases: 11. The CDR3 is CASSLLTGARWHGYTF. DNA of the CDR3: TGTGCCAGCAGCTTATTGACAGGGGCCCGGTGGCATGGCTACACCTTC.

The chain has TRBV4-3 and TRBJ1-2; 7 bases are a match to TRBD1. Germline V gives CDR1 LGHNA, CDR2 YSLEER. The CDR3 totals 15 residues. Trimming removed 3 bases from V and 4 bases from J; junction bases left unmatched: 8. Here the CDR3 DNA reads TGCGCCAGCAGCCAGTGGAGGGGGCTTTCCTATGGCTACACCTTC. It encodes CASSQWRGLSYGYTF.

The chain combines TRBV5-1 with TRBJ2-1; TRBD2 aligns across 11 bases. This CDR3 region has 16 residues. The V and J ends lost 2 bases and 5 bases, in that order; junction bases with no gene match: 6. Germline lookup yields CDR1 SGHRS and CDR2 YFSETQ. CDR3 nucleotide sequence: TGCGCCAGCAGCTTTATAGCGGGAGGGCTCAACAATGAGCAGTTCTTC. Protein product: CASSFIAGGLNNEQFF.

V gene TRBV7-9 combines with J gene TRBJ1-3, with D possibly TRBD1 on 6 matching bases. Trimming stripped 4 bases from V and 0 bases from J, with 13 bases between. The germline V gene encodes CDR1 SEHNR and CDR2 FQNEAQ (reference sequence). The CDR3 is made up of 16 amino acids. The CDR3 protein is CASSSDRTLSGNTIYF. Written as DNA, the CDR3 is TGTGCCAGCAGCTCCGACAGGACTCTCTCTGGAAACACCATATATTTT. The variable domain in full, with the rest retrieved from reference TRBV7-9 and TRBJ1-3, is DTGVSQNPRHKITKRGQNVTFRCDPISEHNRLYWYRQTLGQGPEFLTYFQNEAQLEKSRLLSDRFSAERPKGSFSTLEIQRTEQGDSAMYLCASSSDRTLSGNTIYFGEGSWLTVV.

The chain combines TRBV5-1 with TRBJ1-1, with D possibly TRBD1 on 5 matching bases. The germline V and J ends were trimmed by 7 bases and 1 base, with 14 bases remaining between them. The length of the CDR3 is 14 residues. CDR1 and CDR2 from the germline V gene are SGHRS and YFSETQ. The DNA of the CDR3 is TGCGCCAGCCATATGGAGGGGTCGAACACTGAAGCTTTCTTT. This sequence encodes CASHMEGSNTEAFF. Using reference TRBV5-1 and TRBJ1-1 for the parts outside the CDR3, the full variable domain is KAGVTQTPRYLIKTRGQQVTLSCSPISGHRSVSWYQQTPGQGLQFLFEYFSETQRNKGNFPGRFSGRQFSNSRSEMNVSTLELGDSALYLCASHMEGSNTEAFFGQGTRLTVV.